The source of this TCR beta chain is a study of blood T cell repertoires in COVID-19. Across the study: Some COVID-19 samples were acute and others convalescent; all came from the United States, Italy and Spain. PBMCs, B-cell-depleted T cells, or T cells were the source of the cDNA or gDNA that made up the material.

Authors' data handling: Estimates of nucleated cell counts were drawn from the amplification of reference gene primers. Clones were read by immunoSEQ multiplex PCR, and TCRdb kept only the in-frame ones, dropping some. The DNA gave D and trimming, while V, J and clone size come from that table. The table records around 29,000 clones, 80% to 90% of them present only once. Trimming took 4 bases from V and 4 from J; bases not matched to a gene: 12. In germline, CDR1 is LGHDT, CDR2 YNNKEL (reference sequence). The CDR3 has 17 residues. The sequence came from a man aged 55-75 years with acute or convalescent COVID-19. The J gene is TRBJ1-4, the V gene TRBV3-1 (or the pseudogene TRBV3-2), with TRBD1 matching over 7 bases. Material for sequencing was peripheral blood. The CDR3 nucleotides read TGTGCCAGCAGCCCCGGAAGGGGGCCAATGGTTAATGAAAAACTGTTTTTT. This encodes CASSPGRGPMVNEKLFF.